This T cell receptor (beta chain) comes out of a study of blood T cell repertoires in COVID-19. About the research overall: Material from acute and convalescent COVID-19 was sourced from the United States, Italy and Spain. From T cells, B-cell-depleted T cells, or PBMCs came the material, which was cDNA or gDNA.

The CDR3 is 14 residues long. Trimming pared 6 bases from V and 10 bases from J, leaving 19 bases between. Germline-derived CDR1 and CDR2 are MNHEY and SMNVEV (reference sequence). Per the original methods: Amplified reference gene primers provided the basis for estimating nucleated cell counts. Profiling relied on immunoSEQ multiplex PCR, and the TCRdb table lists in-frame clones only, not all of them. The V and J calls and clone size come from that table; D and trimming were worked out from the DNA. The table records around 150,000 clones, about 90% of them present only once. The chain recombines TRBV27 with TRBJ2-1, with a possible D match to TRBD2 (6 bases). The receptor comes from a man aged 55 to 70 with active or convalescent COVID-19. The sequenced sample consisted of peripheral blood. CDR3 loop: CASRSGLPGEEQFF. The CDR3 nucleotides are TGTGCCAGCAGATCGGGACTCCCCGGGGAGGAGCAGTTCTTC.